This is a list of T cell receptor beta chains from one sample in a study of cytomegalovirus exposure and HLA in healthy donors. TCRdb's table, derived via immunoSEQ multiplex PCR, lists solely in-frame clones and lacks some. The sample records roughly 230,000 clones, around 78% being singletons. The sequenced sample was PBMCs. These receptors were collected from a boy aged 10-17 years in good health and CMV-seronegative. The CDR3 runs from the conserved cysteine through the conserved F or W. D genes are given only for firm matches.

>TRBV6-1|NA|TRBJ2-1
TGTGCCAGTAGTGTGGGACTCTCCTACAATGAGCAGTTCTTC
CASSVGLSYNEQFF
>TRBV30|NA|TRBJ1-1
TGTGCCTGGAGTCTATGGACAGCGGGGGAAACTAGAACTGAAGCTTTCTTT
CAWSLWTAGETRTEAFF
>TRBV27|TRBD2|TRBJ2-3
TGTGCCAGCAGTCCCACTAGCGGAACAACAGATACGCAGTATTTT
CASSPTSGTTDTQYF
>TRBV5-1|NA|TRBJ2-3
TGCGCCAGCAGCTTGGTGGGGCGGGGAAATCAGTATTTT
CASSLVGRGNQYF
>TRBV6-5|NA|TRBJ2-5
TGTGCCAGCAGTTACTCGTTTCAGGGGACAGAGACCCAGTACTTC
CASSYSFQGTETQYF
>TRBV5-4|TRBD2|TRBJ2-1
TGTGCCAGCAGCTTGGGCAGCGGGGGGGCCGGTTCCTACAATGAGCAGTTCTTC
CASSLGSGGAGSYNEQFF
>TRBV6-4|NA|TRBJ1-5
TGTGCCAGCAGTGAAAGTGGAGGCGGCAATCAGCCCCAGCATTTT
CASSESGGGNQPQHF
>TRBV5-1|TRBD1|TRBJ2-2
TGCGCCAGCAGCTTGCAGGGGGCGAACACCGGGGAGCTGTTTTTT
CASSLQGANTGELFF
>TRBV30|TRBD2|TRBJ2-5
TGTGCCTGGAGTGCTAGCGGAGAGACCCAGTACTTC
CAWSASGETQYF
>TRBV19|TRBD1|TRBJ1-1
TGTGCCAGTACCGCTCCCAAGACAGGGTGGACTGAAGCTTTCTTT
CASTAPKTGWTEAFF
>TRBV19|NA|TRBJ2-2
TGTGCCAGTAGTACACGGGGGACCGGGGAGCTGTTTTTT
CASSTRGTGELFF
>TRBV10-1|TRBD1|TRBJ2-7
TGCGCCAGCAGTGAGGCTACAGGGGGCACGTACGAGCAGTACTTC
CASSEATGGTYEQYF
>TRBV10-1|TRBD2|TRBJ2-5
TGCGCCAGCAGTGAGACTAGCGGGGGTTTAGGAGAGACCCAGTACTTC
CASSETSGGLGETQYF
>TRBV19|TRBD2|TRBJ2-2
TGTGCCAGTAGTACCGAAACCGGGACTAGGGGGACCGGGGAGCTGTTTTTT
CASSTETGTRGTGELFF